This T cell receptor (beta chain) derives from a study of blood T cell repertoires in COVID-19. Study-wide context: The analysed material was cDNA or gDNA that came from T cells, B-cell-depleted T cells, or PBMCs.

In the study's own analysis: Reference gene primers were amplified, and this amplification served to estimate nucleated cell counts. Here immunoSEQ multiplex PCR was the method, and the copy in TCRdb shows in-frame clones only, minus some. V and J calls plus clone size are reproduced from that table; the DNA served to infer D and trimming. The table has 360,000 or so clones, about 90% seen once. Looked up from germline, CDR1 is MNHEY and CDR2 is SVGAGI. V was pared by 6 bases and J by 6 bases, with 3 bases of the junction left unmatched. The CDR3 runs to 12 residues. Sequencing input: peripheral blood. The rearrangement joins TRBV6-5 to TRBJ2-7; 9 bases are shared with TRBD1. The clonotype comes from a man aged 18 to 30 with active or convalescent COVID-19. CDR3 loop: CASRQGAGEQYF. The CDR3 coding sequence is TGTGCCAGCAGACAGGGGGCGGGCGAGCAGTACTTC.